These 19 T cell receptor beta chains were sequenced from one sample in a study of shared T cell receptors in the human thymus. TCRdb's copy holds only in-frame clones and misses some; the assay was immunoSEQ multiplex PCR. The data contain about 610,000 clones, 88% of them singletons. This same sample was also taken into another study, of human thymus T cells.

The specimen was thymocytes. These receptors were collected from a boy under two years old with a congenital heart defect.

The chain combines TRBV10-1 with TRBJ2-7; 8 bases map to TRBD2. Germline V lookup: CDR1 WNHNN, CDR2 SYGVQD (reference sequence). This CDR3 is built from 13 residues. Trimming removed 10 bases from V and 1 base from J; junction bases left unmatched: 6. As DNA, the CDR3 is TGCGCCATCCCAGGGACTAGTTCCTACGAGCAGTACTTC. Protein: CAIPGTSSYEQYF.

The V call is TRBV4-2, the J call TRBJ1-3; the D gene is possibly TRBD1 (5 bases). Germline lookup yields CDR1 LGHNA and CDR2 YNFKEQ. The CDR3 covers 17 residues. V lost 3 bases and J lost 2, with 17 bases in between. CDR3 DNA sequence: TGTGCCAGCAGCCAGGGCAGGGAAAGGTTTGCTGGAAACACCATATATTTT. It specifies CASSQGRERFAGNTIYF.

Only one count was recorded for this clone. The CDR3 nucleotides are TGTGCCAGCAGCCCAGGAGGGGAGCGGGAGACCTACAATGAGCAGTTCTTC. Its protein is CASSPGGERETYNEQFF. The V gene is TRBV7-9, the J gene TRBJ2-1; 8 positions match TRBD2. Germline V gives CDR1 SEHNR, CDR2 FQNEAQ (reference sequence). CDR3 length equals 17 residues. J was trimmed by 2 bases and V by 5 bases; bases with no gene match: 11.

The rearrangement links TRBV13 to TRBJ1-2, with TRBD1 identical over 7 bases. The V and J ends lost 1 base and 6 bases, in that order; junction bases with no gene match: 2. This CDR3 region has 13 residues. The germline V gene encodes CDR1 PRHDT and CDR2 FYEKMQ (reference sequence). Written as DNA, the CDR3 is TGTGCCAGCAGCTTAGACAGGGGTCATGGCTACACCTTC. This sequence encodes CASSLDRGHGYTF.

The rearrangement links TRBV29-1 to TRBJ2-7; 7 nucleotides line up with TRBD1. Germline trimming cut 1 base from V and 4 bases from J; bases unmatched to any gene: 16. CDR3 length equals 17 residues. Germline CDR1 SQVTM, CDR2 ANQGSEA. CDR3 coding DNA: TGCAGCGTTGAAGTGAGGGGGCCCTTACAGTTAGGGTACGAGCAGTACTTC. Protein sequence: CSVEVRGPLQLGYEQYF.

The rearrangement joins TRBV6-1 to TRBJ2-3; TRBD1 is a possible D gene (5 bases). This CDR3 is built from 14 residues. V lost 6 bases and J lost 1, with 11 bases in between. CDR1 and CDR2 from the germline V gene are MNHNS and SASEGT. CDR3 sequence: CASSLDNRTDTQYF. Here the CDR3 DNA reads TGTGCCAGCAGCTTGGACAACCGCACAGATACGCAGTATTTT.

The chain carries TRBV29-1 and TRBJ2-5; D is perhaps TRBD1 (6 bases). There are 12 residues in the CDR3. Per germline, CDR1 SQVTM and CDR2 ANQGSEA. V lost 5 bases, J lost 5 bases, and 12 bases lay in between. The CDR3 DNA follows: TGCAGCGTTATCGGGACACTGGAGACCCAGTACTTC. Encoded protein: CSVIGTLETQYF.

The rearrangement uses TRBV9 and TRBJ2-7; 8 nucleotides agree with TRBD2. The CDR3 is 13 amino acids. J lost 6 bases, V lost 4 bases, and 6 bases had no gene match. CDR1 is SGDLS, CDR2 YYNGEE, per germline. CDR3 bases: TGTGCCAGCAGCACCGTAGCGGGATCCGAGCAGTACTTC. Amino acid sequence: CASSTVAGSEQYF.

The rearrangement joins TRBV12-1 to TRBJ2-2; the table's D call, TRBD1, was not checked against the DNA. TRBV12-1 represents a pseudogene. CDR3 length equals 15 residues. CDR3 loop: CASSFLCRGSGELFF. CDR3 DNA sequence: TGTGCCAGCAGCTTTTTGTGCAGGGGGAGCGGGGAGCTGTTTTTT.

The V and J genes are TRBV18 and TRBJ2-7; TRBD1 matches at 9 bases. Trimming cost V 3 bases and J 2 bases; bases outside gene matches: 8. Germline V lookup: CDR1 KGHSH, CDR2 LQKENI. This CDR3 has 16 amino acids. The CDR3 loop is CASSPGRDRAAYEQYF. In nucleotides, the CDR3 is TGTGCCAGCTCACCCGGCCGGGACAGGGCTGCCTACGAGCAGTACTTC.

The chain links TRBV15 to TRBJ2-7; 13 nucleotides agree with TRBD2. Trimming cost V 5 bases and J 6 bases; bases outside gene matches: 10. CDR3 length: 16 residues. Per germline, CDR1 LNHNV and CDR2 YYDKDF (reference sequence). This chain's CDR3 is CATSAPGTSGKREQYF. CDR3 bases: TGTGCCACCAGCGCCCCCGGGACTAGCGGGAAACGCGAGCAGTACTTC. Drawing the rest from reference TRBV15 and TRBJ2-7, the complete variable domain is DAMVIQNPRYQVTQFGKPVTLSCSQTLNHNVMYWYQQKSSQAPKLLFHYYDKDFNNEADTPDNFQSRRPNTSFCFLDIRSPGLGDTAMYLCATSAPGTSGKREQYFGPGTRLTVT.

This chain connects TRBV5-8 to TRBJ2-2; possibly TRBD1 for D (6 bases). CDR3 length: 15 amino acids. V was shortened by 0 bases and J by 5 bases, with 11 bases between the two germline ends. Germline V gene sequence: CDR1 SGHTS, CDR2 YDEGEE. In DNA form, the CDR3 reads TGTGCCAGCAGCTTGGTTGGGGGCGGAACCGGGGAGCTGTTTTTT. Its protein is CASSLVGGGTGELFF. Using reference TRBV5-8 and TRBJ2-2 for the parts outside the CDR3, the full variable domain is EAGVTQSPTHLIKTRGQQATLRCSPISGHTSVYWYQQALGLGLQFLLWYDEGEERNRGNFPPRFSGRQFPNYSSELNVNALELEDSALYLCASSLVGGGTGELFFGEGSRLTVL.

The V and J genes are TRBV6-5 and TRBJ1-2, with 9 bases fitting TRBD1. Germline trimming cut 2 bases from V and 5 bases from J; bases unmatched to any gene: 9. The CDR3 consists of 16 residues. Germline CDR1 MNHEY, CDR2 SVGAGI. CDR3 DNA: TGTGCCAGCAGTTACACGGGGACAGGGAGGGGTTATGGCTACACCTTC. Protein: CASSYTGTGRGYGYTF.

The chain links TRBV27 to TRBJ2-5; D may be TRBD2 (6 bases). Germline loops: CDR1 MNHEY, CDR2 SMNVEV (reference sequence). This CDR3 region has 15 residues. V was trimmed by 4 bases and J by 3 bases, leaving 15 bases between them. The CDR3, as DNA: TGTGCCAGCAGTTGGGCGGAGCGGGTCAAAGAGACCCAGTACTTC. This sequence encodes CASSWAERVKETQYF.

The chain employs TRBV2 and TRBJ1-2; possible D gene TRBD1, 5 bases. Trimming shortened V by 6 bases and J by 7 bases, and 9 bases separated the two germline ends. CDR3 size: 11 residues. CDR1 and CDR2 from the germline V gene are SNHLY and FYNNEI. The CDR3 DNA sequence: TGTGCCAGCAGGGTAGACAGTGGCTACACCTTC. Translation gives CASRVDSGYTF.

The J gene is TRBJ2-7, the V gene TRBV27, with D possibly TRBD2 on 7 matching bases. Germline CDR1 is MNHEY and CDR2 is SMNVEV (reference sequence). CDR3 length equals 18 residues. The V end lost 2 bases, the J end lost 1 base, and 21 bases lay between the germline ends. In nucleotides, the CDR3 is TGTGCCAGCAGTTTAAGGGGGAAATCCGGCGGGAGTTCCTACGAGCAGTACTTC. It yields the protein CASSLRGKSGGSSYEQYF.

The J gene is TRBJ2-7, the V gene TRBV28, with D tentatively TRBD2 (6 bases). The length of the CDR3 is 15 residues. The germline V gene encodes CDR1 MDHEN and CDR2 SYDVKM. Trimming took off 5 bases at V and 3 bases at J, with 17 bases between the two ends. The chain's CDR3 is CASSPPPGVDYEQYF. The DNA of the CDR3 is TGTGCCAGCAGTCCCCCACCGGGGGTAGACTACGAGCAGTACTTC.

The chain links TRBV7-2 to TRBJ2-1, with 8 bases fitting TRBD1. CDR3 size: 17 residues. V lost 0 bases, J lost 4 bases, and 8 bases stayed unmatched. Germline assignment: CDR1 SGHTA and CDR2 FQGNSA. CDR3 sequence reads: CASSLAPQGARYNEQFF. The CDR3 DNA follows: TGTGCCAGCAGCTTAGCCCCCCAGGGGGCGAGATACAATGAGCAGTTCTTC.

This chain uses TRBV10-2 with TRBJ1-1, with D hard to call. This CDR3 contains 12 residues. The germline V and J ends were trimmed by 6 bases and 7 bases, with 12 bases remaining between them. CDR1 is WSHSY, CDR2 SAAADI, per germline. The CDR3 DNA reads as TGCGCCAGCAGCCCCGGGGAGGTTGAAGCTTTCTTT. Translated, it gives CASSPGEVEAFF.